This T cell receptor beta chain appears in the sequencing data of a study of spatial heterogeneity in lung cancer. As for time point: sample taken at primary tumor resection. Via MiXCR, TCRdb re-called the 5' RACE reads, giving one row per CDR3 protein. Here the sample spans about 7,000 distinct CDR3 sequences, 6.5% to 8.5% being singletons. This sequence originates from a male donor with early-stage non-small cell lung cancer. This specimen consisted of PBMCs, obtained at surgery.

CDR3 nucleotide sequence: TGTGCCAACTCACCCGGGGAGGGGGCCTACGAGCAGTACGTC. This encodes CANSPGEGAYEQYV. The chain employs TRBV18 and TRBJ2-7, with D possibly being TRBD2 (7 bases). Germline CDR1 is KGHSH and CDR2 is LQKENI. CDR3 length: 14 amino acids.